This TCR beta chain was observed in a study of T cells in Graves' hyperthyroidism and ophthalmopathy. Looked up from germline, CDR1 is MGHDK and CDR2 is SYGVNS. Deletions cut 5 bases from V and 7 bases from J, with 9 bases between. The CDR3 is 11 residues long. As concerns this clonotype: As yet, its antigen is unknown.

It was RNA transcripts that yielded the amplified TCR beta CDR3 regions. Using the HTBI primer set, a first-round RT-PCR was run on the TCR CDR3. TCRdb recomputed calls from the multiplex PCR reads with MiXCR, one row per CDR3 protein. The repertoire holds some 620,000 distinct CDR3 sequences, 16% seen once, with about 3.8% in the top ten. Study results and caveats: A model of 13 V-J pairs discriminated ophthalmopathy from stable hyperthyroidism.

Sequencing was done on a sample of blood. V and J are TRBV25-1 and TRBJ2-7; D perhaps matches TRBD1 (6 bases). This clonotype was sampled from a woman under 40 with Graves' hyperthyroidism. CDR3 protein: CASSRQEEQYF. The CDR3 DNA is TGTGCCAGCAGTCGACAGGAAGAGCAGTACTTC.